This T cell receptor beta chain was sequenced for a study of cytomegalovirus exposure and HLA in healthy donors. In the PCR, 60 Vbeta and 13 Jbeta primers were used. TCRdb's copy holds only in-frame clones and misses some; the assay was immunoSEQ multiplex PCR. The sample carries some 150,000 clones, almost 80% recorded once. Broader study findings: Specificity for CMV antigens was confirmed in vitro for a few of the CMV-associated chains. Earlier findings revealed that most TCR beta V segments proved productive either about 87% or about 30% of the time.

On this clone itself: Its target is not known.

CDR3 size: 16 residues. Trimming at V came to 3 bases and at J to 5 bases, leaving 13 bases not matched to a gene. The germline gives CDR1 LGHNA, CDR2 YSLEER. This receptor was taken from a woman aged 25 to 45 in good health and CMV-seronegative. The source material was PBMCs. J is TRBJ2-7 and V is TRBV4-3; 7 bases line up with TRBD1. In nucleotides, the CDR3 is TGCGCCAGCAGCCACGCTCCCGGGACAGCCGGCGACGAGCAGTACTTC. Amino acids: CASSHAPGTAGDEQYF.